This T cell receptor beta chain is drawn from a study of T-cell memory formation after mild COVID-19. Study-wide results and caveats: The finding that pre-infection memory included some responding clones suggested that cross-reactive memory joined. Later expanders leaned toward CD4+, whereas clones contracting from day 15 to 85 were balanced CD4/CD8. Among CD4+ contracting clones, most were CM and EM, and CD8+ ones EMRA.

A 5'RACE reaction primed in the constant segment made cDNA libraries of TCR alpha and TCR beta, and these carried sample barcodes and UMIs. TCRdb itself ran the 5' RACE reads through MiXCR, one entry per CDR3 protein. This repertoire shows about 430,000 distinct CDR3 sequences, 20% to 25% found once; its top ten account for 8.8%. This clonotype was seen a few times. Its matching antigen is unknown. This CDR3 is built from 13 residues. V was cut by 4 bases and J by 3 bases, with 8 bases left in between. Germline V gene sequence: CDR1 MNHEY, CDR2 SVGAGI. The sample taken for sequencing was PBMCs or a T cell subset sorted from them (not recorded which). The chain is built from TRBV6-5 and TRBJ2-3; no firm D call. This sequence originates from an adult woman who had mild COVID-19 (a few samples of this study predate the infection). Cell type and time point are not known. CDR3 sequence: CASSSPWTDTQYF. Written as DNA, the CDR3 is TGTGCCAGCAGTTCACCTTGGACAGATACGCAGTATTTT.